These T cell receptor beta chains were read from a single sample in a study of OX40 agonist ivuxolimab in advanced cancers. Clones were sequenced by immunoSEQ multiplex PCR, and TCRdb holds only the in-frame ones, with some missing. Among around 31,000 clones listed, roughly 90% were seen once. Sequences were derived from CD4+ or CD8+ T cells sorted from blood, sampled in a trial of the OX40 agonist ivuxolimab. All receptors derive from an adult with an advanced solid tumor such as melanoma, head and neck, liver or kidney cancer. CDR3s include the opening cysteine and the closing phenylalanine or tryptophan. Fields, in order: J gene, clone size, V gene, D gene, CDR3 length, CDR3 protein, CDR3 DNA. A D gene is named only where the DNA matches it firmly. For some rows the clone size is stated as once, few or many, or as a class when expanded; others skip it.

TRBJ2-1 NA TRBV6-5 NA 15 CASSYLGGAGNEQFF TGTGCCAGCAGTTACCTGGGGGGGGCTGGGAATGAGCAGTTCTTC
TRBJ1-4 NA TRBV19 TRBD1 17 CASRGKIRDREREKLFF TGTGCCAGTAGGGGGAAGATCAGGGACAGGGAAAGAGAAAAACTGTTTTTT
TRBJ2-7 NA TRBV5-6 TRBD2 19 CASSQIWGTSGVLSYEQYF TGTGCCAGCAGCCAAATCTGGGGGACTAGCGGGGTTCTCTCCTACGAGCAGTACTTC
TRBJ1-1 NA TRBV5-4 TRBD1 14 CASSLGQGLTEAFF TGTGCCAGCAGCTTGGGACAGGGACTCACTGAAGCTTTCTTT
TRBJ1-4 NA TRBV5-6 NA 15 CASSLGAGPNEKLFF TGTGCCAGCAGCCTTGGGGCAGGGCCGAACGAAAAACTGTTTTTT
TRBJ1-4 NA TRBV21-1 NA 18 CASSKVSPGQGYNEKLFF TGTGCCAGCAGCAAAGTGTCCCCGGGACAGGGTTATAATGAAAAACTGTTTTTT
TRBJ2-2 once TRBV14 TRBD2 22 CASSQDIGLAGANAVNTGELFF TGTGCCAGCAGCCAAGATATAGGACTAGCGGGGGCCAATGCTGTTAACACCGGGGAGCTGTTTTTT
TRBJ1-5 once TRBV6-1 NA 16 CASSEEASYSNQPQHF TGTGCCAGCAGTGAAGAGGCCAGCTATAGCAATCAGCCCCAGCATTTT
TRBJ2-5 once TRBV7-9 TRBD2 17 CASSLGLRGAGLETQYF TGTGCCAGCAGCTTAGGTTTGCGGGGGGCCGGGTTGGAGACCCAGTACTTC
TRBJ2-4 once TRBV2 NA 13 CASRDRTLNIQYF TGTGCCAGCAGAGACAGGACACTCAACATTCAGTACTTC
TRBJ2-7 NA TRBV27 TRBD1 18 CASSLWTGTGGFPYEQYF TGTGCCAGCAGTTTATGGACCGGGACAGGGGGCTTTCCCTACGAGCAGTACTTC
TRBJ2-5 NA TRBV14 NA 13 CASSPGYQETQYF TGTGCCAGCAGCCCTGGGTACCAAGAGACCCAGTACTTC
TRBJ2-7 NA TRBV23-1 NA 14 CASTRGDGSYEQYF TGCGCCAGCACCCGCGGGGATGGCTCCTACGAGCAGTACTTC
TRBJ2-1 NA TRBV5-1 NA 13 CASSSGLYNEQFF TGCGCCAGCAGCTCGGGACTCTACAATGAGCAGTTCTTC
TRBJ1-5 NA TRBV7-9 NA 15 CASSPRGGGNQPQHF TGTGCCAGCAGCCCCCGTGGGGGGGGAAATCAGCCCCAGCATTTT
TRBJ1-1 NA TRBV7-9 NA 15 CASSLAGSMNTEAFF TGTGCCAGCAGCTTAGCAGGGTCCATGAACACTGAAGCTTTCTTT
TRBJ1-2 NA TRBV29-1 NA 13 CSDLDSDNYGYTF TGCAGCGACTTGGACAGTGATAACTATGGCTACACCTTC
TRBJ2-3 NA TRBV9 NA 13 CASSVSNTDTQYF TGTGCCAGCAGCGTTAGTAACACAGATACGCAGTATTTT
TRBJ2-5 NA TRBV19 TRBD2 15 CASSWGGGAEETQYF TGTGCCAGTAGTTGGGGCGGGGGGGCCGAGGAGACCCAGTACTTC
TRBJ1-1 NA TRBV4-1 TRBD1 20 CASSQGNLGTGRSLNTEAFF TGCGCCAGCAGCCAAGGGAATCTTGGGACAGGGAGAAGTCTGAACACTGAAGCTTTCTTT
TRBJ2-7 NA TRBV28 NA 13 CAVLSGLSYEQYF TGTGCCGTCCTCTCGGGTTTGTCCTACGAGCAGTACTTC
TRBJ2-3 NA TRBV5-4 NA 11 CASSLGDTQYF TGTGCCAGCAGCCTTGGGGATACGCAGTATTTT
TRBJ2-7 NA TRBV21-1 NA 11 CASSKGLAEYF TGTGCCAGCAGCAAAGGTCTAGCGGAGTACTTC
TRBJ2-7 once TRBV6-5 TRBD2 11 CASNFAGDKYF TGTGCCAGCAATTTTGCGGGGGATAAGTACTTC
TRBJ2-7 NA TRBV6-6 TRBD2 15 CASSWGGRNPYEQYF TGTGCCAGCAGTTGGGGGGGACGGAACCCTTACGAGCAGTACTTC
TRBJ2-7 NA TRBV28 NA 11 CASSTGWEQYF TGTGCCAGCAGTACAGGGTGGGAGCAGTACTTC
TRBJ1-1 NA TRBV19 NA 14 CASTYPSRNTEAFF TGTGCCAGTACCTACCCGTCCAGGAACACTGAAGCTTTCTTT
TRBJ2-7 NA TRBV19 TRBD1 16 CASSHTGTGFSYEQYF TGTGCCAGTAGCCACACCGGGACAGGGTTTTCCTACGAGCAGTACTTC
TRBJ2-1 NA TRBV6-5 NA 15 CASSDTWPRYNEQFF TGTGCCAGCAGCGATACGTGGCCCCGTTACAATGAGCAGTTCTTC
TRBJ2-7 NA TRBV11-3 NA 14 CASSLDWQAGEQYF TGTGCCAGCAGCTTAGATTGGCAAGCCGGCGAGCAGTACTTC
TRBJ1-5 few TRBV7-9 NA 12 CASSSEMGPQHF TGTGCCAGCAGCTCCGAGATGGGGCCCCAGCATTTT
TRBJ2-7 NA TRBV9 TRBD1 16 CASSGGTASSGYEQYF TGTGCCAGCAGCGGAGGGACAGCTAGCTCTGGCTACGAGCAGTACTTC
TRBJ1-5 NA TRBV2 NA 14 CASSDLAGNQPQHF TGTGCCAGCAGTGATTTGGCAGGGAATCAGCCCCAGCATTTT
TRBJ2-2 NA TRBV9 NA 15 CASSATGRGTGELFF TGTGCCAGCAGCGCCACCGGGCGGGGTACCGGGGAGCTGTTTTTT
TRBJ2-3 NA TRBV11-2 NA 13 CASSLLLTDTQYF TGTGCCAGCAGCTTACTCCTCACAGATACGCAGTATTTT
TRBJ1-4 NA TRBV10-2 TRBD1 17 CASSESGQGSTNEKLFF TGCGCCAGCAGTGAGTCGGGACAGGGCTCAACTAATGAAAAACTGTTTTTT
TRBJ2-7 NA TRBV10-3 NA 15 CAISESATAFYEQYF TGTGCCATCAGTGAGTCGGCGACAGCCTTTTACGAGCAGTACTTC
TRBJ1-4 once TRBV27 NA 12 CASSTSDEKLFF TGTGCCAGCAGTACCTCGGATGAAAAACTGTTTTTT
TRBJ1-1 once TRBV2 TRBD1 13 CASSPAGGTEAFF TGTGCCAGCAGTCCCGCAGGGGGTACTGAAGCTTTCTTT
TRBJ2-7 NA TRBV4-2 TRBD2 13 CASSQVGGTSGSF TGTGCCAGCAGCCAAGTTGGAGGGACTAGCGGGAGTTTC
TRBJ2-7 once TRBV27 NA 11 CASSLGLEQYF TGTGCCAGCTCCCTTGGGTTAGAGCAGTACTTC
TRBJ2-1 NA TRBV7-9 NA 16 CASSSSGAGSRNEQFF TGTGCCAGCAGCTCCTCAGGGGCGGGTTCGCGCAATGAGCAGTTCTTC
TRBJ2-5 NA TRBV21-1 NA 16 CASSPWGRDSKETQYF TGTGCCAGCAGCCCTTGGGGAAGGGACAGCAAAGAGACCCAGTACTTC
TRBJ1-2 NA TRBV7-9 TRBD1 18 CASSLAGGGADRVNGYTF TGTGCCAGCAGCTTAGCGGGTGGGGGCGCGGACAGGGTTAATGGCTACACCTTC
TRBJ2-5 NA TRBV7-9 TRBD1 16 CASSPRTGDVGETQYF TGTGCCAGCAGTCCCCGGACAGGGGATGTGGGGGAGACCCAGTACTTC
TRBJ1-1 NA TRBV15 NA 15 CATSRDTEGYRKAFF TGTGCCACCAGCAGAGATACCGAAGGGTACAGGAAAGCTTTCTTT
TRBJ2-2 NA TRBV9 TRBD1 14 CASSPDRRTGELFF TGTGCCAGCAGCCCGGACAGGAGAACCGGGGAGCTGTTTTTT
TRBJ2-1 NA TRBV5-1 NA 11 CASSGGGEQFF TGCGCCAGCAGCGGGGGTGGTGAGCAGTTCTTC
TRBJ2-2 NA TRBV9 TRBD2 18 CASSVVLGSGSLTGELFF TGTGCCAGCAGCGTAGTATTGGGGAGCGGGAGTCTTACCGGGGAGCTGTTTTTT
TRBJ2-3 NA TRBV9 NA 15 CASSPRRQMSDTQYF TGTGCCAGCAGCCCCCGTCGTCAGATGTCAGATACGCAGTATTTT
TRBJ2-5 NA TRBV27 NA 14 CASSFLGYQETQYF TGTGCCAGCAGTTTCCTAGGTTACCAAGAGACCCAGTACTTC
TRBJ2-7 NA TRBV5-4 NA 13 CASSLEDSYEQYF TGTGCCAGCAGCTTGGAAGACTCCTACGAGCAGTACTTC
TRBJ2-3 NA TRBV9 NA 15 CASSVGVGLFDTQYF TGTGCCAGCAGCGTAGGAGTAGGACTTTTTGATACGCAGTATTTT
TRBJ2-7 NA TRBV27 NA 13 CASKPSTLSEQYF TGTGCCAGCAAACCTTCGACCCTAAGCGAGCAGTACTTC